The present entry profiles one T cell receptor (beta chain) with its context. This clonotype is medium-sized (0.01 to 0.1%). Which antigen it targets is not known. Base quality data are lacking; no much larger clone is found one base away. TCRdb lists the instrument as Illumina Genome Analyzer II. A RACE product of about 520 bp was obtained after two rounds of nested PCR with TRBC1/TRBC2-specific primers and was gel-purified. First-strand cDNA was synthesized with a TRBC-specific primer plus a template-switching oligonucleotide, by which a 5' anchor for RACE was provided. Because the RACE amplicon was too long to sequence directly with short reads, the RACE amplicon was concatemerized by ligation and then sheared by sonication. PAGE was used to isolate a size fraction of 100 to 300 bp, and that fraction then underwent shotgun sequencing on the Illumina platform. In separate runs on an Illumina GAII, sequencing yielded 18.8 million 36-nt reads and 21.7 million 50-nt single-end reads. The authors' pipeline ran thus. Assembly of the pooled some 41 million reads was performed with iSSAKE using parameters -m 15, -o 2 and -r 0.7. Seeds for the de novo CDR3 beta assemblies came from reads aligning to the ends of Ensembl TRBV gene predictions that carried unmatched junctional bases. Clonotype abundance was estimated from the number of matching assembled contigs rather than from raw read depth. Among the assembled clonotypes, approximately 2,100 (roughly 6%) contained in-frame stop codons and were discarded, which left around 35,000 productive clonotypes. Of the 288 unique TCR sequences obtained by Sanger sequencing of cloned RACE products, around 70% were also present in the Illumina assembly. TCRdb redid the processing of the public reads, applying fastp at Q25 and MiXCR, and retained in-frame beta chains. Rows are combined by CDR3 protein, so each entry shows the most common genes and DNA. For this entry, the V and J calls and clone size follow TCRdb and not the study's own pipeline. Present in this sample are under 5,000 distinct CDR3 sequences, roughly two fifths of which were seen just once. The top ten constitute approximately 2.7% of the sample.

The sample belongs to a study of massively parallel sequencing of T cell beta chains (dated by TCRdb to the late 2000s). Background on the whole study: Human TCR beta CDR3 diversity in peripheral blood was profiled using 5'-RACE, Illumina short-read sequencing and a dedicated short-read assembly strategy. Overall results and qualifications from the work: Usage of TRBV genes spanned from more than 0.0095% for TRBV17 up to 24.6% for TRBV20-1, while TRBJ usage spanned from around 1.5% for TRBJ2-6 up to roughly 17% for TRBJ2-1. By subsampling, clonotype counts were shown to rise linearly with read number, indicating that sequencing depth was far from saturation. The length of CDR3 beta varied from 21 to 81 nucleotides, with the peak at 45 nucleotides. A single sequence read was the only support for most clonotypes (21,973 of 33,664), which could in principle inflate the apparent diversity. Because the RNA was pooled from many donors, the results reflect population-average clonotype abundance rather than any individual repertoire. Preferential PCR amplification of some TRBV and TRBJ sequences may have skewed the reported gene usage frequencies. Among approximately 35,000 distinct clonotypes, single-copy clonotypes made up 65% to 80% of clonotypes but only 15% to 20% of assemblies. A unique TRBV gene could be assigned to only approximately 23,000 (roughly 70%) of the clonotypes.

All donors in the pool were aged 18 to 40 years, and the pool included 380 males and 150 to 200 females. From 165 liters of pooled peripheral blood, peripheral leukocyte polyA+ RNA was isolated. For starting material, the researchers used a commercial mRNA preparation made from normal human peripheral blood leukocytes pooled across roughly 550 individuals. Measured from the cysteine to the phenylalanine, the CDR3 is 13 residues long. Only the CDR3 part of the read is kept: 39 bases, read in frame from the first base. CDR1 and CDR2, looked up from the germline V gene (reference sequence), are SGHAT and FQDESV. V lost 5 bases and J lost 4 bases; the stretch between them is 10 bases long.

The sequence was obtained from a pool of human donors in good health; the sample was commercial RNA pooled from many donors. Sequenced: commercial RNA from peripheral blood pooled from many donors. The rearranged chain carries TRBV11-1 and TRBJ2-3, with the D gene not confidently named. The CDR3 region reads CASSPPSADTQYF. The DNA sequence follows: TGTGCCAGCAGCCCCCCGAGCGCAGATACGCAGTATTTT.